Presented here are 24 T cell receptor beta chains from one specimen sequenced in a study of PD-L1 blockade in urothelial cancer. Sequencing used immunoSEQ multiplex PCR; TCRdb keeps in-frame clones, though not all of them. The sample has 40,000 to 55,000 clones; over 70% are singletons. Material: PBMCs, obtained around atezolizumab (anti-PD-L1) treatment. These receptors were obtained from a man aged 40-49 years with urothelial cancer.

This clone was counted once. The rearrangement joins TRBV11-1 to TRBJ1-1; the match to TRBD1 covers 9 bases. CDR1 and CDR2 (germline): SGHAT, FQDESV (reference sequence). The ends lost 7 bases at V and 4 bases at J; junction bases unmatched: 4. The CDR3 totals 13 residues. CDR3 protein: CASILDRGTEAFF. CDR3 DNA sequence: TGTGCCAGCATCTTGGACAGGGGCACTGAAGCTTTCTTT.

CDR3 in DNA: TGTGCCAGCAGCCATGACCGGGACACCAACAATGAGCAGTTCTTC. Protein: CASSHDRDTNNEQFF. The chain employs TRBV4-2 and TRBJ2-1; perhaps TRBD1 as D (6 bases). CDR3 length: 15 residues. The germline gives CDR1 LGHNA, CDR2 YNFKEQ. The V end was cut by 3 bases, the J end by 5 bases, with 14 bases between.

This clone was found a few times. The rearrangement uses TRBV25-1 and TRBJ2-7; 8 bases are a match to TRBD1. Germline-derived CDR1 and CDR2 are MGHDK and SYGVNS. The V and J ends lost 5 bases and 4 bases, in that order; junction bases with no gene match: 1. The CDR3 runs to 12 residues. The CDR3 nucleotides are TGTGCCAGCAGTAGGACAGGGTACGAGCAGTACTTC. Translating it yields CASSRTGYEQYF.

Only one count was recorded for this clone. V gene TRBV29-1 combines with J gene TRBJ2-1; D is perhaps TRBD1 (5 bases). V dropped 3 bases and J dropped 0 bases, with 21 bases sitting between them. Per germline, CDR1 SQVTM and CDR2 ANQGSEA. The CDR3 contains 18 residues. This CDR3 is CSVDEDLTRASSYNEQFF. Written as DNA, the CDR3 is TGCAGCGTTGACGAGGACCTGACCAGGGCGAGCTCCTACAATGAGCAGTTCTTC.

V is TRBV6-6 and J is TRBJ2-1, with 9 nucleotides matching TRBD1. Germline CDR1 MNHNY, CDR2 SVGAGI (reference sequence). CDR3 length: 14 amino acids. V lost 10 bases and J lost 7; bases outside the gene matches: 11. CDR3 sequence (DNA): TGTGCCACCAAACCTAGGACAGGGGATAATGAGCAGTTCTTC. It translates to CATKPRTGDNEQFF.

V and J are TRBV6-5 and TRBJ1-1; D is undetermined. The CDR3 spans 15 residues. V gave up 5 bases and J gave up 8 bases, with 21 bases separating them. Germline lookup yields CDR1 MNHEY and CDR2 SVGAGI. The CDR3 DNA follows: TGTGCCAGCAGTCTAAAAGGCCATGGTTCACAGGAAGCTTTCTTT. Residues: CASSLKGHGSQEAFF.

The chain couples TRBV7-8 to TRBJ2-1, with 9 bases identical to TRBD1. Trimming at V came to 4 bases and at J to 9 bases, leaving 10 bases not matched to a gene. This CDR3 spans 15 amino acids. Germline assignment: CDR1 SGHVS and CDR2 FQNEAQ. The CDR3 DNA reads as TGTGCCAGCAGCTCCCGGGACAGGGTAGGGGGTGAGCAGTTCTTC. It yields the protein CASSSRDRVGGEQFF. The full variable domain, completed using reference TRBV7-8 and TRBJ2-1, is GAGVSQSPRYKVAKRGQDVALRCDPISGHVSLFWYQQALGQGPEFLTYFQNEAQLDKSGLPSDRFFAERPEGSVSTLKIQRTQQEDSAVYLCASSSRDRVGGEQFFGPGTRLTVL.

The V and J genes are TRBV29-1 and TRBJ1-2; no firm D call. V lost 6 bases and J lost 2, with 7 bases in between. This CDR3 spans 11 amino acids. Germline CDR1 SQVTM, CDR2 ANQGSEA. CDR3 amino acids: CSVFLNYGYTF. As DNA, the CDR3 is TGCAGCGTCTTCTTAAACTATGGCTACACCTTC.

This clone was seen a handful of times. The chain is built from TRBV11-1 and TRBJ1-2; 8 nucleotides match TRBD1. The V gene's germline CDR1 is SGHAT and CDR2 FQDESV (reference sequence). V lost 5 bases, J lost 8 bases, and 10 bases stayed unmatched. The CDR3 is 14 residues long. CDR3 nucleotides: TGTGCCAGCAGCATAACATCGACAGGGGCCGGCTACACCTTC. It yields the protein CASSITSTGAGYTF.

V usage is TRBV11-2 and J usage is TRBJ2-1; 10 bases are a match to TRBD2. This CDR3 has 17 residues. V was pared by 1 base and J by 6 bases, with 9 bases of the junction left unmatched. Germline V gene data show CDR1 as SGHAT and CDR2 as FQNNGV. In DNA form, the CDR3 reads TGTGCCAGCAGCTTAGCGGGGCTAGCGGGAGCGGGCAATGAGCAGTTCTTC. Translation gives CASSLAGLAGAGNEQFF. The full variable domain, its missing parts supplied by reference TRBV11-2 and TRBJ2-1, is EAGVAQSPRYKIIEKRQSVAFWCNPISGHATLYWYQQILGQGPKLLIQFQNNGVVDDSQLPKDRFSAERLKGVDSTLKIQPAKLEDSAVYLCASSLAGLAGAGNEQFFGPGTRLTVL.

With respect to this clone: A junction boundary mismatches the germline segment, possibly from a read error. The chain uses TRBV30 and TRBJ2-1, with 9 bases lining up with TRBD2. The germline V gene encodes CDR1 GTSNPN and CDR2 SVGIG (reference sequence). This CDR3 is built from 13 residues. Here the CDR3 reads CVWGAGGPNEQFF. In DNA form, the CDR3 reads TGTGTCTGGGGGGCGGGAGGGCCCAATGAGCAGTTCTTC. The full variable domain, with the rest looked up from reference TRBV30 and TRBJ2-1, is SQTIHQWPATLVQPVGSPLSLECTVEGTSNPNLYWYRQAAGRGLQLLFYSVGIGQISSEVPQNLSASRPQDRQFILSSKKLLLSDSGFYLCVWGAGGPNEQFFGPGTRLTVL.

This rearrangement joins TRBV7-2 to TRBJ2-5, with TRBD2 matching over 11 bases. J was trimmed by 1 base and V by 1 base; bases with no gene match: 2. Per the germline V gene, CDR1 is SGHTA and CDR2 is FQGNSA. CDR3 length: 16 residues. The CDR3 loop reads CASSLVLAGGQETQYF. CDR3 DNA sequence: TGTGCCAGCAGCTTAGTCCTAGCGGGGGGCCAAGAGACCCAGTACTTC.

The CDR3 region is CASTGDRLHTDTQYF. The CDR3 nucleotides read TGCGCCAGCACCGGGGACAGACTCCACACAGATACGCAGTATTTT. The rearrangement links TRBV5-1 to TRBJ2-3; 7 bases align to TRBD1. The germline V gene encodes CDR1 SGHRS and CDR2 YFSETQ. This CDR3 is 15 amino acids long. After removal of 6 bases from V and 2 bases from J, the junction contained 9 bases not matched to a gene. Full variable domain (remainder filled in from reference TRBV5-1 and TRBJ2-3): KAGVTQTPRYLIKTRGQQVTLSCSPISGHRSVSWYQQTPGQGLQFLFEYFSETQRNKGNFPGRFSGRQFSNSRSEMNVSTLELGDSALYLCASTGDRLHTDTQYFGPGTRLTVL.

The J gene is TRBJ2-1, the V gene TRBV5-6, with 8 bases fitting TRBD2. V shed 3 bases, J shed 4 bases, and the junction held 12 bases outside the gene matches. Germline CDR1 is SGHDT and CDR2 is YYEEEE. The CDR3 contains 17 residues. This CDR3 is CASSSLAPGRGYNEQFF. DNA for the CDR3: TGTGCCAGCAGCTCCCTCGCCCCCGGGAGGGGATACAATGAGCAGTTCTTC.

This clone has just one count. The chain combines TRBV7-3 with TRBJ2-5, with D maybe TRBD2 (5 bases). With 5 bases removed from V and 7 bases from J, the gap between germline ends came to 11 bases. Germline values: CDR1 SGHTA, CDR2 FQGTGA. This CDR3 spans 12 amino acids. CDR3 amino acids: CASSQYGGTQYF. CDR3 coding DNA: TGTGCCAGCAGCCAATACGGAGGGACCCAGTACTTC.

The chain joins TRBV28 to TRBJ2-7, with 7 bases fitting TRBD1. CDR3 length: 14 amino acids. Trimming cost V 2 bases and J 3 bases; bases outside gene matches: 4. Germline lookup yields CDR1 MDHEN and CDR2 SYDVKM. The CDR3 DNA is TGTGCCAGCAGTTTACGAGGGGGCGTCTACGAGCAGTACTTC. Its protein product is CASSLRGGVYEQYF.

The chain carries TRBV2 and TRBJ1-3; D perhaps matches TRBD1 (6 bases). Germline values: CDR1 SNHLY, CDR2 FYNNEI. Trimming shortened V by 9 bases and J by 1 base, and 19 bases separated the two germline ends. This CDR3 has 16 residues. In nucleotides, the CDR3 is TGTGCCAGGGACTCAGGGGCGCCCGCGTCTGGAAACACCATATATTTT. Translation: CARDSGAPASGNTIYF.

This chain links TRBV30 with TRBJ1-3, with TRBD1 matching 7 bases. Germline CDR1 is GTSNPN and CDR2 is SVGIG (reference sequence). J gave up 3 bases and V 8 bases, and 10 bases lay outside the gene matches. The CDR3 sequence is 14 residues long. The CDR3 loop reads CAAPGQSFGNTIYF. The CDR3 DNA reads TGTGCCGCACCGGGACAGAGTTTTGGAAACACCATATATTTT.

This clone has a handful of counts. The chain is built from TRBV7-2 and TRBJ1-2, with 8 bases fitting TRBD1. Germline V gene sequence: CDR1 SGHTA, CDR2 FQGNSA. V was clipped by 7 bases and J by 8 bases; unmatched bases: 18. This CDR3 spans 16 amino acids. Here the CDR3 reads CASTETGQAKLGGYTF. The CDR3 bases are TGTGCCAGCACCGAGACGGGACAGGCCAAACTGGGGGGCTACACCTTC. Full variable domain (rest looked up from reference TRBV7-2 and TRBJ1-2): GAGVSQSPSNKVTEKGKDVELRCDPISGHTALYWYRQSLGQGLEFLIYFQGNSAPDKSGLPSDRFSAERTGGSVSTLTIQRTQQEDSAVYLCASTETGQAKLGGYTFGSGTRLTVV.

CDR3 nucleotides: TGTGCCAGCAGCGCCTCGGACACTGAAGCTTTCTTT. The encoded protein is CASSASDTEAFF. V and J are TRBV9 and TRBJ1-1, with D uncertain. The CDR3 loop spans 12 amino acids. The germline CDR1 and CDR2 sequences are SGDLS and YYNGEE. Deletions cut 3 bases from V and 3 bases from J, with 6 bases between.

The rearrangement links TRBV19 to TRBJ2-1, with TRBD1 as a possible D gene (6 bases). This CDR3 is 12 amino acids long. Trimming stripped 4 bases from V and 7 bases from J, with 8 bases between. Germline V CDR1 and CDR2: LNHDA, SQIVND (reference sequence). CDR3 nucleotides: TGTGCCAGTAGTAACAGGGTGAATGAGCAGTTCTTC. As protein: CASSNRVNEQFF.

This sequence joins TRBV6-5 and TRBJ2-7, with D unclear. The CDR3 extends over 11 amino acids. Deletions cut 6 bases from V and 4 bases from J, with 7 bases between. The germline V gene encodes CDR1 MNHEY and CDR2 SVGAGI. The CDR3 loop is CASSRGYEQYF. The DNA for the CDR3 is TGTGCCAGCAGCCGCGGATACGAGCAGTACTTC.

The gene calls are TRBV5-1 and TRBJ1-4; D is perhaps TRBD1 (5 bases). There are 15 residues in the CDR3. Trimming cost V 1 base and J 3 bases, with 10 bases left between them. Germline CDR1 SGHRS, CDR2 YFSETQ. CDR3 sequence (DNA): TGCGCCAGCAGCTTGATAGGGGCGGCTAATGAAAAACTGTTTTTT. This codes for CASSLIGAANEKLFF.

This chain joins TRBV6-5 and TRBJ2-5; 7 bases line up with TRBD2. The CDR3 loop spans 16 amino acids. The germline V gene has CDR1 MNHEY and CDR2 SVGAGI. The J segment lost 1 base and the V segment lost 4 bases, leaving 9 bases of the junction unmatched. CDR3 coding DNA: TGTGCCAGCAGTTCACCCAGCGGGGAAGGCCAAGAGACCCAGTACTTC. It encodes CASSSPSGEGQETQYF.